A selection of T cell receptor beta chains follows, all from one sample in a study of blood T cells in healthy people across ages. One entry per CDR3 protein results from TCRdb running MiXCR on the 5' RACE reads. The sample lists around 870,000 distinct CDR3 sequences, 29% occurring once. What was sequenced was blood. The receptors originated from a woman aged 80 or over in good health. Both conserved end residues are part of each CDR3. The D gene is left open where the match is weak. The size entry is marked missing in some rows and otherwise reads once, few, many or a size class.

size | D | J | V | CDR3 | DNA
few | - | TRBJ1-2 | TRBV7-2 | CASSYRPDVSYTF | TGTGCCAGCAGCTATAGGCCGGACGTAAGCTACACCTTC
many | TRBD2 | TRBJ2-3 | TRBV6-2/TRBV6-3 | CASRWTSGGATDTQYF | TGTGCCAGCAGATGGACTAGCGGGGGGGCAACAGATACGCAGTATTTT
- | TRBD2 | TRBJ2-7 | TRBV20-1 | CSASQVAGYEQYF | TGCAGTGCTAGTCAGGTAGCGGGCTACGAGCAGTACTTC
few | - | TRBJ1-1 | TRBV7-2 | CASRTDPGLNTEAFF | TGTGCCAGCAGAACGGACCCAGGGCTAAACACTGAAGCTTTCTTT
- | - | TRBJ1-5 | TRBV4-1 | CASSQGAGEFFQPQHF | TGCGCCAGCAGCCAAGGGGCGGGGGAGTTCTTCCAGCCCCAGCATTTT
- | - | TRBJ2-3 | TRBV11-2 | CASSLNPGVVSQYF | TGTGCCAGCAGCTTAAACCCGGGGGTGGTGTCGCAGTATTTT
many | - | TRBJ2-5 | TRBV21-1 | CASSCRQGKETQYF | TGTGCCAGCAGCTGCCGACAGGGAAAGGAGACCCAGTACTTC
- | - | TRBJ2-1 | TRBV3-1 | CASSQNLGTGGEQFF | TGTGCCAGCAGCCAAAATCTCGGGACTGGGGGTGAGCAGTTCTTC
many | - | TRBJ1-2 | TRBV9 | CASSVGTQSYGYTF | TGTGCCAGCAGCGTAGGGACCCAGAGCTATGGCTACACCTTC
- | TRBD2 | TRBJ2-7 | TRBV29-1 | CSVEDSRTSGGSYEQYF | TGCAGCGTTGAGGACAGTCGGACTAGCGGGGGCTCCTACGAGCAGTACTTC
- | TRBD2 | TRBJ2-2 | TRBV27 | CASSQPSTSEANTGELFF | TGTGCCAGCAGTCAACCCTCGACTAGCGAAGCGAACACCGGGGAGCTGTTTTTT
few | - | TRBJ2-3 | TRBV6-1 | CASSVQGEDAQYF | TGTGCCAGCAGTGTGCAGGGAGAAGATGCGCAGTATTTT
- | - | TRBJ2-5 | TRBV18 | CASSPTKVQGSQYF | TGTGCCAGCTCACCAACAAAAGTTCAGGGGAGTCAGTACTTC
many | - | TRBJ2-7 | TRBV6-1 | CASAPTFNTYEQYF | TGTGCCAGCGCACCAACGTTTAACACCTACGAGCAGTACTTC
many | - | TRBJ2-5 | TRBV5-1 | CASSLAGQEETQYF | TGCGCCAGCAGCTTGGCCGGACAAGAAGAGACCCAGTACTTC
many | TRBD1 | TRBJ2-1 | TRBV4-2 | CASSQEGVTGLDNEQFF | TGTGCCAGCAGCCAAGAGGGGGTGACAGGGCTAGACAATGAGCAGTTCTTC
few | - | TRBJ1-2 | TRBV7-9 | CASSPGSWDYGYTF | TGTGCCAGCAGTCCCGGCAGTTGGGACTATGGCTACACCTTC
few | TRBD2 | TRBJ2-1 | TRBV24-1 | CATSRSGGAYNEQFF | TGTGCCACCAGTCGGAGCGGGGGGGCCTACAATGAGCAGTTCTTC
- | TRBD1 | TRBJ2-7 | TRBV29-1 | CSVESGTGSEQYF | TGCAGCGTTGAATCGGGGACAGGGTCCGAGCAGTACTTC
many | TRBD1 | TRBJ1-6 | TRBV20-1 | CSARGGTGVRNSPLHF | TGCAGTGCTAGAGGGGGGACAGGGGTACGGAATTCACCCCTCCACTTT
few | - | TRBJ2-2 | TRBV4-3 | CASKGLPNTGELFF | TGCGCCAGCAAAGGGTTGCCGAACACCGGGGAGCTGTTTTTT
- | TRBD1 | TRBJ2-3 | TRBV3-1 | CASRDRGQGTDTQYF | TGTGCCAGCAGAGATCGAGGACAGGGCACAGATACGCAGTATTTT
- | TRBD1 | TRBJ2-3 | TRBV19 | CASTPGQTITDTQYF | TGTGCCAGTACCCCGGGACAGACCATCACAGATACGCAGTATTTT
many | - | TRBJ2-3 | TRBV4-2 | CASSQDLGSSTDTQYF | TGCGCCAGCAGCCAAGATCTGGGCAGTAGCACAGATACGCAGTATTTT
few | - | TRBJ2-3 | TRBV15 | CATSRGHGSPNTQYF | TGTGCCACCAGCAGAGGGCATGGGTCTCCAAATACGCAGTATTTT
- | - | TRBJ2-5 | TRBV15 | CATSRATTYRDETQYF | TGTGCCACCAGCAGAGCAACTACCTACAGGGACGAGACCCAGTACTTC
few | TRBD1 | TRBJ1-4 | TRBV12-3/TRBV12-4 | CASSGRGVNEKLFF | TGTGCCAGCAGCGGCAGGGGGGTAAATGAAAAACTGTTTTTT
many | - | TRBJ1-4 | TRBV12-3/TRBV12-4 | CASSLAGGRFNEKLFF | TGTGCCAGCAGTTTAGCGGGGGGCCGGTTTAATGAAAAACTGTTTTTT
- | - | TRBJ2-1 | TRBV2 | CVSSGTYNEQFF | TGTGTCAGCAGTGGGACGTACAATGAGCAGTTCTTC
many | - | TRBJ1-1 | TRBV7-9 | CASSWGQEAFF | TGTGCCAGCAGCTGGGGACAAGAAGCTTTCTTT
- | - | TRBJ1-5 | TRBV5-5 | CASSLDPGEHQPQHF | TGTGCCAGCAGCTTGGACCCGGGTGAGCATCAGCCCCAGCATTTT
many | - | TRBJ2-1 | TRBV14 | CASSQDWGRVYNEQFF | TGTGCCAGCAGCCAAGACTGGGGTAGGGTCTACAATGAGCAGTTCTTC
- | - | TRBJ2-1 | TRBV7-7 | CASSLRHGGGEQFF | TGTGCCAGCAGCTTGAGACACGGAGGCGGTGAGCAGTTCTTC
many | - | TRBJ2-1 | TRBV6-2/TRBV6-3 | CASSYRRRNNEQFF | TGTGCCAGCAGTTACCGGCGGAGAAACAATGAGCAGTTCTTC
- | - | TRBJ1-4 | TRBV5-1 | CASSAQGNEKLFF | TGCGCCAGCAGTGCCCAGGGTAATGAAAAACTGTTTTTT
many | TRBD2 | TRBJ2-3 | TRBV20-1 | CSAPGIPGLAGTDTQYF | TGCAGTGCTCCCGGGATCCCGGGACTAGCGGGCACAGATACGCAGTATTTT
few | - | TRBJ1-1 | TRBV6-2/TRBV6-3 | CASSPIAPLGKAFF | TGTGCCAGCAGTCCTATAGCCCCGTTGGGGAAGGCTTTCTTT
few | TRBD1 | TRBJ1-5 | TRBV6-6 | CAHPTGQKNQPQHF | TGTGCCCACCCGACGGGACAGAAAAATCAGCCCCAGCATTTT
- | - | TRBJ1-1 | TRBV21-1 | CASRNAGRTEAFF | TGTGCCAGCAGAAATGCGGGGCGCACTGAAGCTTTCTTT
few | - | TRBJ2-1 | TRBV6-5 | CASRTKGDFRDEQFF | TGTGCCAGCAGAACAAAGGGGGACTTTAGAGATGAGCAGTTCTTC
few | TRBD1 | TRBJ1-2 | TRBV7-2 | CATRPQGALYYGYTF | TGTGCCACCAGGCCGCAGGGGGCTCTATACTATGGCTACACCTTC
few | TRBD2 | TRBJ2-7 | TRBV18 | CASSPKMTSGGASEQYF | TGTGCCAGCTCACCCAAAATGACTAGCGGGGGGGCCAGCGAGCAGTACTTC
- | - | TRBJ1-2 | TRBV28 | CASSIGGYDYTF | TGTGCCAGCAGTATCGGGGGCTATGACTACACCTTC
few | - | TRBJ1-2 | TRBV7-6 | CASSLDGAQKDGYTF | TGTGCCAGCAGCTTAGACGGGGCCCAGAAGGATGGCTACACCTTC
- | - | TRBJ2-3 | TRBV12-3/TRBV12-4 | CAGSLAQTALSTDAQYF | TGTGCCGGCAGTTTAGCGCAAACAGCCCTCAGCACAGATGCGCAGTATTTT
- | TRBD1 | TRBJ1-5 | TRBV2 | CASSRGLEAQHF | TGTGCCAGCAGCAGGGGGCTTGAGGCCCAGCATTTT
many | - | TRBJ2-3 | TRBV5-1 | CASRGTVTSTDTQYF | TGCGCCAGCAGGGGGACCGTGACTAGCACAGATACGCAGTATTTT
- | TRBD1 | TRBJ2-1 | TRBV3-1 | CASSHKGGGQGALQFF | TGTGCCAGCAGCCACAAGGGTGGGGGACAGGGTGCATTGCAGTTCTTC
- | - | TRBJ1-5 | TRBV12-3/TRBV12-4 | CASSLSIGARHF | TGTGCCAGCAGTCTTTCTATAGGGGCCCGGCATTTT
many | - | TRBJ2-4 | TRBV7-6 | CASSLSPVSRSRAKNIQYF | TGTGCCAGCAGCTTGTCCCCGGTCTCCCGATCTCGGGCCAAAAACATTCAGTACTTC